These 31 T cell receptor beta chains were all obtained from the same sample, sequenced in a study of blood T cell repertoires in COVID-19. This table comes from immunoSEQ multiplex PCR, and its TCRdb copy is limited to in-frame clones, with some not included. Of about 260,000 clones listed, about 90% were seen once; the top ten hold about 2.5%. The sequencing input was peripheral blood. The receptor source for this set is a person under 35 with COVID-19, enrolled during active disease.

This rearrangement joins TRBV4-3 to TRBJ2-7, with a tentative D call TRBD1 (7 bases). The V gene's germline CDR1 is LGHNA and CDR2 YSLEER. V lost 1 base and J 3 bases, leaving 13 bases between the germline ends. The CDR3 runs 15 residues. The CDR3 coding sequence is TGCGCCAGCAGCCAAGCAGACAGGGAGGTCTACGAGCAGTACTTC. It is translated as CASSQADREVYEQYF.

The rearrangement uses TRBV3-1 (or the pseudogene TRBV3-2) and TRBJ2-3; maybe TRBD1 (5 bases). This CDR3 spans 13 amino acids. Deletions cut 2 bases from V and 7 bases from J, with 10 bases between. Germline-derived CDR1 and CDR2 are LGHDT and YNNKEL (reference sequence). The CDR3: CASSQLQGYTQYF. In DNA, the CDR3 is TGTGCCAGCAGCCAACTGCAGGGCTATACGCAGTATTTT.

The V and J genes are TRBV7-9 and TRBJ2-1; 7 bases line up with TRBD2. This CDR3 region has 14 residues. Germline V gene lookup returns CDR1 SEHNR and CDR2 FQNEAQ (reference sequence). Trimming removed 3 bases from V and 3 bases from J; junction bases left unmatched: 2. The CDR3 sequence: CASSFGTIYNEQFF. The CDR3 DNA reads TGTGCCAGCAGCTTCGGGACTATCTACAATGAGCAGTTCTTC.

This clone has only a few counts. V and J are TRBV2 and TRBJ2-3; D not resolved. CDR3 size: 16 residues. Germline assignment: CDR1 SNHLY and CDR2 FYNNEI. The V and J ends lost 3 bases and 0 bases respectively, with 13 bases between them. This CDR3 reads CASSDVSLMSTDTQYF. Written as DNA, the CDR3 is TGTGCCAGCAGTGATGTTTCCTTAATGAGCACAGATACGCAGTATTTT. Complete variable domain (other parts from reference TRBV2 and TRBJ2-3): EPEVTQTPSHQVTQMGQEVILRCVPISNHLYFYWYRQILGQKVEFLVSFYNNEISEKSEIFDDQFSVERPDGSNFTLKIRSTKLEDSAMYFCASSDVSLMSTDTQYFGPGTRLTVL.

In this sample, this clone turned up a few times. The genes are TRBV2 and TRBJ2-7; maybe TRBD1 (6 bases). Deletions cut 4 bases from V and 6 bases from J, with 10 bases between. In germline, CDR1 is SNHLY, CDR2 FYNNEI. This CDR3 contains 12 residues. CDR3 DNA: TGTGCCAGCAGTGTGGAAGGGGGCGAGCAGTACTTC. Translated: CASSVEGGEQYF.

The chain carries TRBV10-1 and TRBJ2-2, with 10 bases that match TRBD2. Germline CDR1 reads WNHNN; CDR2 reads SYGVQD (reference sequence). The V gene end was trimmed by 4 bases and the J gene end by 5 bases; junction bases not matched to a gene: 7. The CDR3 is 16 amino acids. CDR3 protein: CASSARTSGLTGELFF. Here the CDR3 DNA reads TGCGCCAGCAGTGCCCGGACTAGCGGACTGACCGGGGAGCTGTTTTTT.

The gene calls are TRBV27 and TRBJ2-7; D perhaps matches TRBD2 (5 bases). Trimming removed 5 bases from V and 3 bases from J, with 14 bases in between. The CDR3 is made up of 14 amino acids. CDR1 is MNHEY and CDR2 is SMNVEV in the germline V gene (reference sequence). In DNA form, the CDR3 reads TGTGCCAGCAGTCCGGGAATTGAGTACTACGAGCAGTACTTC. Amino acids: CASSPGIEYYEQYF.

The chain is built from TRBV5-3 and TRBJ1-2; D remains unclear. TRBV5-3 belongs to the ORF category, with a function that is uncertain. Trimming pared 6 bases from V and 6 bases from J, leaving 12 bases between. This CDR3 comprises 12 residues. The CDR3 here is CARTLGRHGYTF. The CDR3 bases are TGTGCCAGAACCCTTGGGCGTCATGGCTACACCTTC.

V gene TRBV4-1 combines with J gene TRBJ1-4, with D maybe TRBD1 (5 bases). The CDR3 loop spans 17 amino acids. V lost 3 bases and J lost 2, with 16 bases in between. CDR1 and CDR2 from the germline V gene are MGHRA and YSYEKL. CDR3 nucleotides: TGCGCCAGCAGCCAGATGCGCGGGGACCGCACTAATGAAAAACTGTTTTTT. Translation: CASSQMRGDRTNEKLFF.

This clone has a handful of counts. This rearrangement joins TRBV18 to TRBJ1-4; maybe TRBD1 (5 bases). There are 12 residues in the CDR3. The V and J ends lost 6 bases and 8 bases respectively, with 10 bases between them. Germline loops: CDR1 KGHSH, CDR2 LQKENI. This CDR3 reads CASSWGDEKLFF. DNA for the CDR3: TGTGCCAGCTCCTGGGGGGACGAAAAACTGTTTTTT.

The chain carries TRBV11-1 and TRBJ2-1; 9 bases fit TRBD1. The J segment lost 5 bases and the V segment lost 1 base, leaving 3 bases of the junction unmatched. In germline, CDR1 is SGHAT, CDR2 FQDESV (reference sequence). There are 15 residues in the CDR3. Here the CDR3 DNA reads TGTGCCAGCAGCTTAGGGACAGGGGCCCACAATGAGCAGTTCTTC. Its protein is CASSLGTGAHNEQFF.

The chain uses TRBV4-3 and TRBJ2-1; TRBD1 agrees at 11 bases. Looked up from germline, CDR1 is LGHNA and CDR2 is YSLEER. This CDR3 contains 18 residues. V gave up 0 bases and J gave up 9 bases; unmatched junction bases: 13. In DNA, the CDR3 is TGCGCCAGCAGCCAAGAAGAGGTAAGGACAGGGGGCGTTCCTGAGCAGTTCTTC. Protein sequence: CASSQEEVRTGGVPEQFF.

Note on this clone: This specimen includes other DNA sequences encoding the same CDR3. The J gene is TRBJ2-7, the V gene TRBV27; 11 bases map to TRBD2. After removal of 5 bases from V and 3 bases from J, the junction contained 9 bases not matched to a gene. This CDR3 has 16 residues. The germline gives CDR1 MNHEY, CDR2 SMNVEV (reference sequence). CDR3 sequence: CASSAYTSGSGYEQYF. The CDR3 bases are TGTGCCAGCAGTGCGTATACTAGCGGGAGTGGCTACGAGCAGTACTTC.

The chain uses TRBV7-6 and TRBJ1-1; 9 bases are a match to TRBD1. The CDR3 extends over 14 amino acids. V was clipped by 5 bases and J by 4 bases; unmatched bases: 5. The germline CDR1 and CDR2 sequences are SGHVS and FNYEAQ. CDR3 nucleotide sequence: TGTGCCAGCAGCGCAGACAGGGGGGGCACTGAAGCTTTCTTT. Translated: CASSADRGGTEAFF.

V usage is TRBV27 and J usage is TRBJ2-7, with D tentatively TRBD2 (6 bases). Per germline, CDR1 MNHEY and CDR2 SMNVEV (reference sequence). Trimming took off 0 bases at V and 5 bases at J, with 14 bases between the two ends. The CDR3 has 15 amino acids. CDR3 coding DNA: TGTGCCAGCAGTTTATCGGGGGGTGGCGAACACGAGCAGTACTTC. This sequence encodes CASSLSGGGEHEQYF.

The gene calls are TRBV19 and TRBJ1-6, with 7 bases lining up with TRBD1. Germline loops: CDR1 LNHDA, CDR2 SQIVND (reference sequence). The CDR3 loop spans 13 amino acids. With 9 bases clipped from V and 7 bases from J, the junction kept 6 bases outside the gene matches. CDR3 sequence (DNA): TGTGCCAGCCGGGACAGAGGGAATTCACCCCTCCACTTT. Its translation: CASRDRGNSPLHF.

V usage is TRBV11-2 and J usage is TRBJ2-2; possible D gene TRBD1, 5 bases. Germline V gene lookup returns CDR1 SGHAT and CDR2 FQNNGV. The length of the CDR3 is 15 residues. V was clipped by 5 bases and J by 6 bases, with 16 bases between them. CDR3 sequence: CASSLRDQGPGELFF. CDR3 sequence (DNA): TGTGCCAGCAGCCTCAGGGATCAGGGCCCCGGGGAGCTGTTTTTT. The full variable domain, its missing parts supplied by reference TRBV11-2 and TRBJ2-2, is EAGVAQSPRYKIIEKRQSVAFWCNPISGHATLYWYQQILGQGPKLLIQFQNNGVVDDSQLPKDRFSAERLKGVDSTLKIQPAKLEDSAVYLCASSLRDQGPGELFFGEGSRLTVL.

The rearrangement links TRBV7-5 to TRBJ2-5; the DNA was not used to check the table's D call, TRBD2. TRBV7-5 is an annotated pseudogene. The length of the CDR3 is 14 residues. The CDR3 nucleotides read TGTGCCAGAAGCTTGAGCGACCTCGGGGAGACCCAGTACTTC. This codes for CARSLSDLGETQYF.

This clone was detected only a few times. The CDR3 sequence: CASSTGQGRSYNSPLHF. The CDR3 DNA sequence: TGTGCCAGCAGCACTGGACAGGGACGGTCCTATAATTCACCCCTCCACTTT. J is TRBJ1-6 and V is TRBV9; TRBD1 matches 8 bases. The CDR3 spans 17 residues. In germline, CDR1 is SGDLS, CDR2 YYNGEE. V shed 4 bases and J 1 base; nucleotides not matched to a gene: 7.

This sequence joins TRBV5-1 and TRBJ2-1; TRBD2 matches 8 bases. V lost 4 bases to trimming and J lost 5 bases; unmatched junction nucleotides: 8. CDR3 length: 15 residues. The germline gives CDR1 SGHRS, CDR2 YFSETQ. The CDR3 sequence: CASSPVAGGDNEQFF. Written as DNA, the CDR3 is TGCGCCAGCAGCCCAGTGGCGGGAGGCGACAATGAGCAGTTCTTC.

The chain is built from TRBV6-1 and TRBJ1-2; 7 nucleotides match TRBD1. CDR3 size: 14 residues. CDR1 is MNHNS, CDR2 SASEGT, per germline. Trimming took 3 bases from V and 4 from J; bases not matched to a gene: 5. CDR3 sequence: CASSEMGQSYGYTF. CDR3 coding DNA: TGTGCCAGCAGTGAGATGGGACAGAGCTATGGCTACACCTTC.

The J gene is TRBJ1-4, the V gene TRBV10-2; TRBD1 matches 8 bases. Germline V gene data show CDR1 as WSHSY and CDR2 as SAAADI. This CDR3 spans 15 amino acids. J gave up 8 bases and V 0 bases, and 5 bases lay outside the gene matches. CDR3 DNA: TGCGCCAGCAGTGAGTCACAGGGGGGGAGAGAAAAACTGTTTTTT. It yields the protein CASSESQGGREKLFF.

In DNA, the CDR3 is TGTGCCAGCAGCCCCCGGGGGAGGGGAAACACTGAAGCTTTCTTT. It is translated as CASSPRGRGNTEAFF. The gene calls are TRBV13 and TRBJ1-1, with TRBD1 as a possible D gene (5 bases). Germline loops: CDR1 PRHDT, CDR2 FYEKMQ (reference sequence). Trimming shortened V by 5 bases and J by 2 bases, and 15 bases separated the two germline ends. This CDR3 region has 15 residues.

The rearrangement joins TRBV15 to TRBJ2-3; TRBD2 is a possible D gene (5 bases). In germline, CDR1 is LNHNV, CDR2 YYDKDF (reference sequence). The CDR3 is made up of 16 amino acids. V dropped 4 bases and J dropped 3 bases, with 17 bases sitting between them. CDR3 protein: CATSTGQTGGTDTQYF. CDR3 DNA sequence: TGTGCCACCAGCACGGGTCAGACGGGCGGGACAGATACGCAGTATTTT.

This sequence joins TRBV18 and TRBJ2-7; TRBD2 matches at 7 bases. V gave up 2 bases and J gave up 0 bases; unmatched junction bases: 4. This CDR3 is 15 amino acids long. Germline lookup yields CDR1 KGHSH and CDR2 LQKENI. The CDR3 protein is CASSPSGTTSYEQYF. CDR3 bases: TGTGCCAGCTCACCATCCGGGACTACCTCCTACGAGCAGTACTTC.

The chain couples TRBV9 to TRBJ2-2; D is unresolved. The CDR3 is made up of 14 amino acids. Germline V gene lookup returns CDR1 SGDLS and CDR2 YYNGEE. Trimming took 3 bases from V and 0 from J, leaving 6 bases between them. The CDR3 protein is CASSARANTGELFF. In DNA, the CDR3 is TGTGCCAGCAGCGCTCGCGCGAACACCGGGGAGCTGTTTTTT.

This rearrangement joins TRBV5-1 to TRBJ2-3, with 7 positions matching TRBD1. With 0 bases clipped from V and 5 bases from J, the junction kept 18 bases outside the gene matches. This CDR3 contains 19 residues. Germline lookup yields CDR1 SGHRS and CDR2 YFSETQ. CDR3 protein: CASSLAGQGDQVLRDTQYF. DNA for the CDR3: TGCGCCAGCAGCTTGGCCGGGCAGGGGGACCAGGTCCTCAGAGATACGCAGTATTTT.

This chain connects TRBV5-3 to TRBJ2-7, with 7 bases matching TRBD2. TRBV5-3 is an ORF, and what it does is uncertain. After removal of 0 bases from V and 5 bases from J, the junction contained 11 bases not matched to a gene. The CDR3 is 16 amino acids. The CDR3 sequence is CARSLDLRGESHEQYF. DNA of the CDR3: TGTGCCAGAAGCTTGGATCTCCGGGGGGAATCCCACGAGCAGTACTTC.

The chain links TRBV20-1 to TRBJ2-7; 7 bases align to TRBD2. CDR3 length equals 12 residues. V lost 3 bases and J lost 3; bases outside the gene matches: 2. Germline V lookup: CDR1 DFQATT, CDR2 SNEGSKA (reference sequence). The CDR3, as DNA: TGCAGTGCTAGTGGGGGGGGCTACGAGCAGTACTTC. Protein product: CSASGGGYEQYF.

The chain employs TRBV27 and TRBJ2-3; 7 bases match TRBD1. There are 16 residues in the CDR3. V trimming: 4 bases; J trimming: 2 bases; junction bases outside the gene matches: 9. The germline CDR1 and CDR2 sequences are MNHEY and SMNVEV (reference sequence). The CDR3 loop reads CASSSALGQTTDTQYF. The CDR3 bases are TGTGCCAGCAGTTCTGCCCTGGGACAGACCACAGATACGCAGTATTTT.

The chain joins TRBV7-3 to TRBJ2-5, with D possibly matching TRBD1 (5 bases). This CDR3 has 16 amino acids. The ends were cut back, 1 base at V and 2 bases at J, with 14 bases in the middle. Germline-derived CDR1 and CDR2 are SGHTA and FQGTGA. DNA of the CDR3: TGTGCCAGCAGCTTAATAAGGGGCCAACCTCAAGAGACCCAGTACTTC. Its protein is CASSLIRGQPQETQYF.